This TCR beta chain was sequenced during a study of T cell responses to AZD1222 COVID-19 vaccine. Repertoires were generated with immunoSEQ multiplex PCR, while TCRdb's copy carries only in-frame clones and drops some. The table has roughly 150,000 clones, under 95% seen once; the top ten hold 4% to 5.5%. The V end was cut by 3 bases, the J end by 8 bases, with 10 bases between. CDR3 length equals 12 residues. From germline, CDR1 is KGHSH and CDR2 LQKENI. Sequencing used peripheral blood, obtained on day 0 of AZD1222 vaccination. J is TRBJ1-1 and V is TRBV18, with D unresolved. The origin of this receptor is an adult in good health. The CDR3: CASSPNGQEAFF. CDR3 nucleotides: TGTGCCAGCTCACCTAATGGGCAAGAAGCTTTCTTT.